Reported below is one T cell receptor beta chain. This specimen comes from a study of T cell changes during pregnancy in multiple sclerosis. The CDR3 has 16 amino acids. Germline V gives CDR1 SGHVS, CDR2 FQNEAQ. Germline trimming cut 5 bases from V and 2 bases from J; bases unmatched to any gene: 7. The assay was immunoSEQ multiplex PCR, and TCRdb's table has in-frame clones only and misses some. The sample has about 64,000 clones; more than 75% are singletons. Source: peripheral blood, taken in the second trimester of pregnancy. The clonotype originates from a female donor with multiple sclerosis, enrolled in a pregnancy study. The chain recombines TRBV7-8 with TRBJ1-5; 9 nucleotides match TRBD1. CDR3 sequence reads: CASSPQGAGRNQPQHF. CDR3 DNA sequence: TGTGCCAGCAGCCCACAGGGGGCAGGCCGCAATCAGCCCCAGCATTTT.